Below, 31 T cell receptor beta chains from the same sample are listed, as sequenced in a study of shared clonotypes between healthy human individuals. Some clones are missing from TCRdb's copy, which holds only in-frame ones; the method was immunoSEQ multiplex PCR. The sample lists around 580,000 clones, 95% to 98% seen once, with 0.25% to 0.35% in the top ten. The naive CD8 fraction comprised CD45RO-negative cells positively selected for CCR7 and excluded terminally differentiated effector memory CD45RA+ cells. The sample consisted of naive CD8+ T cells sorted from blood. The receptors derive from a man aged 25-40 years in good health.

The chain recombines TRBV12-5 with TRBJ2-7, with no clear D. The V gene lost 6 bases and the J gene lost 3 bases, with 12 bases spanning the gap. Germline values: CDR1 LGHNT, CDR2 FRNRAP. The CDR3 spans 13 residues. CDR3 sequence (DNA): TGTGCTAGTGGGGTTCAGGTAGGCTACGAGCAGTACTTC. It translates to CASGVQVGYEQYF.

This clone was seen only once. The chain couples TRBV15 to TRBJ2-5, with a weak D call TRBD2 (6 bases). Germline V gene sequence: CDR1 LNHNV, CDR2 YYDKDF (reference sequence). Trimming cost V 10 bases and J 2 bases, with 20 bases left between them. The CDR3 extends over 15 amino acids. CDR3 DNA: TGTGCCATCCATATCGGGGACGGACTACAAGAGACCCAGTACTTC. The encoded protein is CAIHIGDGLQETQYF.

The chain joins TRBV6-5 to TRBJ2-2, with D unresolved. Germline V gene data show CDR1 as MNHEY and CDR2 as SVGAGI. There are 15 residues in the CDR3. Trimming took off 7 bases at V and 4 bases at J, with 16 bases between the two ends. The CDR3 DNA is TGTGCCAGCAATTTAGCCACGGATAGCACCGGGGAGCTGTTTTTT. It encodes CASNLATDSTGELFF.

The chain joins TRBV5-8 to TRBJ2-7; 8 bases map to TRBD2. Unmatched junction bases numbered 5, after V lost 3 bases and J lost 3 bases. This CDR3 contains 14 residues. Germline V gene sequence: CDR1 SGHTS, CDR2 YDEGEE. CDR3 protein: CASSSGTRVYEQYF. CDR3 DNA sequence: TGTGCCAGCAGCTCCGGGACTAGGGTCTACGAGCAGTACTTC.

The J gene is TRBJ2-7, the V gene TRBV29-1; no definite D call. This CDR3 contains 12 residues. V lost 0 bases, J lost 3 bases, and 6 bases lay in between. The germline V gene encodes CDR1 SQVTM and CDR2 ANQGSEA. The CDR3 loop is CSVEEAGYEQYF. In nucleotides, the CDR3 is TGCAGCGTTGAAGAAGCCGGCTACGAGCAGTACTTC.

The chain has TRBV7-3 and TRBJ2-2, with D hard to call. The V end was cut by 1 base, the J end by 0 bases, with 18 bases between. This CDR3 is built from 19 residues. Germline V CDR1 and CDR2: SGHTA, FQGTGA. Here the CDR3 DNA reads TGTGCCAGCAGCTTAATCCCACCCGAGGACGCCACGAACACCGGGGAGCTGTTTTTT. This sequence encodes CASSLIPPEDATNTGELFF.

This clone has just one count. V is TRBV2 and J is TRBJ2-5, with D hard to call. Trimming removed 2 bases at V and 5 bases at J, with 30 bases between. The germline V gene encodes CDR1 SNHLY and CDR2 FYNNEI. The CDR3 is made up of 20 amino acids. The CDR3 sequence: CASSEPTRHAGFDRQETQYF. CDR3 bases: TGTGCCAGCAGTGAACCCACCCGTCACGCCGGGTTTGACCGGCAGGAGACCCAGTACTTC.

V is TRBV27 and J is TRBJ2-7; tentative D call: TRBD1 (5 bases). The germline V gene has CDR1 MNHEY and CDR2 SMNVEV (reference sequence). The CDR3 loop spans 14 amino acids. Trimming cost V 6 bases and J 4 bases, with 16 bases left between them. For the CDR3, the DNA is TGTGCCAGCAGCGTGAACGCCAGGGTGTACGAGCAGTACTTC. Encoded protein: CASSVNARVYEQYF.

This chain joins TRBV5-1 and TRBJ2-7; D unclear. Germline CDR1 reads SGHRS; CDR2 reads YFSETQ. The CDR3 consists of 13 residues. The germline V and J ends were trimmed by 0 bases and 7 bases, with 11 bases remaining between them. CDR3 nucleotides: TGCGCCAGCAGCTTGGAAAACACTGGGGAGCAGTACTTC. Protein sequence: CASSLENTGEQYF.

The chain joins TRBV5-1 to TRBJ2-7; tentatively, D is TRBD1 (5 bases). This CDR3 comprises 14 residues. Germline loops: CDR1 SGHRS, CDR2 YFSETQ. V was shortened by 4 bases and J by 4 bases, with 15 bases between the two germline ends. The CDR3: CASSLDSMGYEQYF. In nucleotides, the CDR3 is TGCGCCAGCAGCCTAGACAGTATGGGTTACGAGCAGTACTTC.

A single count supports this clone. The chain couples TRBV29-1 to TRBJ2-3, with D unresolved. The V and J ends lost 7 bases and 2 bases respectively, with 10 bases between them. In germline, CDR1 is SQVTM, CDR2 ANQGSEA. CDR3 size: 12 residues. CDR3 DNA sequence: TGCAGCGGGGGTGATTACACAGATACGCAGTATTTT. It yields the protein CSGGDYTDTQYF.

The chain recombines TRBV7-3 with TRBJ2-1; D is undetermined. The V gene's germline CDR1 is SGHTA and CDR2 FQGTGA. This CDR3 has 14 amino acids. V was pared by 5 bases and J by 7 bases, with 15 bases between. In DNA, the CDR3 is TGTGCCAGCAGCCCAGGTCGACCCTCAAATGAGCAGTTCTTC. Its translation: CASSPGRPSNEQFF.

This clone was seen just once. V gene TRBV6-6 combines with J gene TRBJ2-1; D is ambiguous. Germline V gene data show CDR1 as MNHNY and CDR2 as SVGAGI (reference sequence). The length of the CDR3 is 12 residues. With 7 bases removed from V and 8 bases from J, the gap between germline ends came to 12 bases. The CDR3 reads CASTLLGDEQFF. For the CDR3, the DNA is TGTGCCAGCACTCTTCTCGGCGATGAGCAGTTCTTC.

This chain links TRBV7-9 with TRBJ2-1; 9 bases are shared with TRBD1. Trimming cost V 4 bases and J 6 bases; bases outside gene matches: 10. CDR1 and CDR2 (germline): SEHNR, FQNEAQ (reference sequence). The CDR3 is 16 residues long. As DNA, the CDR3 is TGTGCCAGCAGCTGCCTGGACAGGGGTCTTGGCAATGAGCAGTTCTTC. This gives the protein CASSCLDRGLGNEQFF.

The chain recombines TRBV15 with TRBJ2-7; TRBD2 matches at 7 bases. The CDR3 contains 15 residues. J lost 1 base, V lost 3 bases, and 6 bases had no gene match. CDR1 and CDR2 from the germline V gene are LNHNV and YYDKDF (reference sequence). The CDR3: CATSSGAGPSYEQYF. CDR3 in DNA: TGTGCCACCAGCAGTGGAGCGGGGCCGTCCTACGAGCAGTACTTC.

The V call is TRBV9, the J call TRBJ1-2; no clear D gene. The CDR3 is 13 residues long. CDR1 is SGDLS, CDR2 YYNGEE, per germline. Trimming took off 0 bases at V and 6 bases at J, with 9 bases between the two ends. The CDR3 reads CASSVVGQHGYTF. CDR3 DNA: TGTGCCAGCAGCGTAGTTGGGCAGCATGGCTACACCTTC.

The DNA for the CDR3 is TGCAGCACCCGACAGGGCGATTATACTGAAGCTTTCTTT. This gives the protein CSTRQGDYTEAFF. The gene calls are TRBV29-1 and TRBJ1-1, with TRBD1 identical over 7 bases. CDR1 and CDR2 from the germline V gene are SQVTM and ANQGSEA. CDR3 size: 13 residues. The J segment lost 5 bases and the V segment lost 8 bases, leaving 11 bases of the junction unmatched.

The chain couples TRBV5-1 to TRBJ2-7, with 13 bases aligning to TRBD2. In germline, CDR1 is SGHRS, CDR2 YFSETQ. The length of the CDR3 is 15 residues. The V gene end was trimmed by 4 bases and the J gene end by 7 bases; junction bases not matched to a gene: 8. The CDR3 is CASSLGLAGVEEQYF. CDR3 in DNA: TGCGCCAGCAGCCTCGGACTAGCGGGAGTAGAGGAGCAGTACTTC.

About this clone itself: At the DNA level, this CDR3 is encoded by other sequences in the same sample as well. In DNA, the CDR3 is TGTGCCAGCAGCAGAACAGGGGGGACTGAAGCTTTCTTT. Its translation is CASSRTGGTEAFF. The rearrangement joins TRBV11-3 to TRBJ1-1, with TRBD1 matching 8 bases. V lost 5 bases to trimming and J lost 5 bases; unmatched junction nucleotides: 4. The CDR3 runs 13 residues. Germline CDR1 is SGHNT and CDR2 is YENEEA.

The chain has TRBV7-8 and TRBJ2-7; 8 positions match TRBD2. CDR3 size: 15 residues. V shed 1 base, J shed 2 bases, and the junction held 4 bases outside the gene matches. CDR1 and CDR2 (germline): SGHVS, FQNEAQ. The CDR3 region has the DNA TGTGCCAGCAGCTTAGAGGCAGCGGGGGCCTACGAGCAGTACTTC. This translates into CASSLEAAGAYEQYF.

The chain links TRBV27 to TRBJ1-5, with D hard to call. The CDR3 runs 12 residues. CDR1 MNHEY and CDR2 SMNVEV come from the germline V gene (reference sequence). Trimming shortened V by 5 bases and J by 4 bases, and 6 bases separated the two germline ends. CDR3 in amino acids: CASSPRNQPQHF. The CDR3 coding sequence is TGTGCCAGCAGTCCCCGTAATCAGCCCCAGCATTTT.

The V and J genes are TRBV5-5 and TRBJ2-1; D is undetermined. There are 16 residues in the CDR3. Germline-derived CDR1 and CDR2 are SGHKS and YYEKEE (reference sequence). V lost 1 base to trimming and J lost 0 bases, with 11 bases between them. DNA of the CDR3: TGTGCCAGCAGCTTGTCGACCATGAGCTCCTACAATGAGCAGTTCTTC. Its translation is CASSLSTMSSYNEQFF.

The DNA for the CDR3 is TGTGCCAGCAGCTTAGATCCCGAGCAGTACTTC. Protein sequence: CASSLDPEQYF. The V gene is TRBV7-9, the J gene TRBJ2-7; D unresolved. Trimming took off 1 base at V and 6 bases at J, with 4 bases between the two ends. This CDR3 is built from 11 residues. Germline V CDR1 and CDR2: SEHNR, FQNEAQ (reference sequence).

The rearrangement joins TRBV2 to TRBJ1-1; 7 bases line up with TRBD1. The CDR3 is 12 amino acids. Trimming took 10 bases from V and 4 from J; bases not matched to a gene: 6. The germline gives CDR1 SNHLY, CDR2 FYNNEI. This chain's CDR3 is CATAGGVTEAFF. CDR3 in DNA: TGTGCCACCGCAGGGGGTGTCACTGAAGCTTTCTTT.

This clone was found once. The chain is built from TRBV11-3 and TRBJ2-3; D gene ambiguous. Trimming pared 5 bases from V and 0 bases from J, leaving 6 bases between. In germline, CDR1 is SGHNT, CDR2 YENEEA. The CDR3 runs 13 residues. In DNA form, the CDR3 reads TGTGCCAGCAGCGTGGGAAGCACAGATACGCAGTATTTT. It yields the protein CASSVGSTDTQYF.

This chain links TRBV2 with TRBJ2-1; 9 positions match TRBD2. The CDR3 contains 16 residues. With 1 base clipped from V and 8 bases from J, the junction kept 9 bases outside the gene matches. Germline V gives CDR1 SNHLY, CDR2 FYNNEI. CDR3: CASSEGVSGRSYEQFF. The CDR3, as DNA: TGTGCCAGCAGTGAAGGGGTTAGCGGGAGAAGCTATGAGCAGTTCTTC.

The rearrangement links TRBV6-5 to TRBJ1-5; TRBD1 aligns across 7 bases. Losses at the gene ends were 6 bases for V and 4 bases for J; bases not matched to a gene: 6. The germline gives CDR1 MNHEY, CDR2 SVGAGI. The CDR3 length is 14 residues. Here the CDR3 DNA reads TGTGCCAGCAGCCCAGGGGGTCCGAATCAGCCCCAGCATTTT. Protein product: CASSPGGPNQPQHF.

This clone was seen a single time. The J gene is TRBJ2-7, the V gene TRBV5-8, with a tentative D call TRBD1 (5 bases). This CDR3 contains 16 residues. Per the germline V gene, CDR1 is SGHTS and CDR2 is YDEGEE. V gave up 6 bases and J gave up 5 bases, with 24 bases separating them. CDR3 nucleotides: TGTGCCAGCAACCCTCGTCGTAGGGGATTGATCGACGAGCAGTACTTC. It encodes CASNPRRRGLIDEQYF.

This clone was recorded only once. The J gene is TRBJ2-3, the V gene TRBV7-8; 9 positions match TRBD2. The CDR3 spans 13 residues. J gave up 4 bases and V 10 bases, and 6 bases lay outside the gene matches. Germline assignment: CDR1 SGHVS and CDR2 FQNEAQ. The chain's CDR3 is CATRLAAADTQYF. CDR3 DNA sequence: TGTGCCACCAGACTAGCGGCGGCAGATACGCAGTATTTT.

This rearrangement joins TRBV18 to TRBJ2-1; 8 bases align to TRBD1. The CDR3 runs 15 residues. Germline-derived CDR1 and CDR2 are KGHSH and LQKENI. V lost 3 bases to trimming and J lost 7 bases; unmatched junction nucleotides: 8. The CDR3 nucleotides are TGTGCCAGCTCACCTATTGGACAGGGTGGGAATGAGCAGTTCTTC. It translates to CASSPIGQGGNEQFF.

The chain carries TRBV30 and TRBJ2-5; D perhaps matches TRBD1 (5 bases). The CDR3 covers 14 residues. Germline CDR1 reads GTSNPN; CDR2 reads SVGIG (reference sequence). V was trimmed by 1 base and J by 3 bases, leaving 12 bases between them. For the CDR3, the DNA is TGTGCCTGGAGTGAAGGATCCAGGGAAGAGACCCAGTACTTC. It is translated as CAWSEGSREETQYF.